Shown below are 2 T cell receptor beta chains from a single sample sequenced in a study of shared clonotypes between healthy human individuals. TCRdb's table, derived via immunoSEQ multiplex PCR, lists solely in-frame clones and lacks some. The table shows about 92,000 clones, with around half occurring only once. The sample consisted of PBMCs. These receptors came from a woman in her thirties or forties in good health. Some clones in this sample may be carry-over from other donors' samples.

This clone came up many times. The chain is built from TRBV4-1 and TRBJ2-5; 7 nucleotides match TRBD1. The CDR3 runs 14 residues. Germline V gene lookup returns CDR1 MGHRA and CDR2 YSYEKL. Trimming at V came to 3 bases and at J to 3 bases, leaving 4 bases not matched to a gene. Written as DNA, the CDR3 is TGCGCCAGCAGCCAGACAGGGTCCAAAGAGACCCAGTACTTC. Residues: CASSQTGSKETQYF.

Turning to this clone: The CDR3 end shows no conserved phenylalanine or tryptophan, and so a read error is likely. The DNA is omitted, as the CDR3 cannot be located on it reliably, and the CDR3 follows TCRdb's listing. J is TRBJ1-4 and V is TRBV6-5; the table's D call of TRBD1 was not tested on the DNA. The CDR3 length is 14 residues, termini included. Germline V lookup: CDR1 MNHEY, CDR2 SVGAGI. The CDR3 here is CASSYLGPGEKLLL.